The T cell receptor beta chain described here comes from a study of regulatory T cells in long-lasting Graves disease (dated by TCRdb to about 2021). For the wider study: Persistent Graves' disease was defined as persistently positive TSH receptor autoantibodies together with antithyroid drug treatment for over 5 years. Patients with persistent Graves' disease were compared with patients with newly diagnosed Graves' disease using TCR sequencing and RNA sequencing of peripheral blood. The study was registered as a clinical trial and conducted in China. A total of about 35 samples underwent TCR sequencing: around 13 from persistent and around 20 from newly diagnosed Graves' disease patients. On average, persistent Graves' disease patients in the clinical cohort had been on antithyroid drugs for approximately ten years. What the study reported, not specific to this receptor: Only the TCR beta chain was sequenced and analyzed. Because the primary lesion, thyroid tissue, could not be accessed, the study looked at peripheral blood alone. Compared with newly diagnosed patients, patients with persistent Graves' disease had lower TCR Shannon entropy and fewer highly expanded clones, which suggests clonal expansion. The small sample size was acknowledged by the authors as a limitation that may reduce accuracy. A larger number of public clonotypes was shared among persistent patients (around 2,500) than among newly diagnosed patients (around 870). Preferential use of TRBV28, TRBJ1-2 and TRBJ2-5 was observed in persistent disease, whereas TRBV20-1 and TRBJ2-1 were favored in newly diagnosed disease.

Explained via the paper, the time point label denotes: persistent/refractory GD, antithyroid drugs over 5 years with positive TRAb. For both TCR sequencing and RNA sequencing, RNA was extracted from PBMCs in TRIzol. Graves' disease was diagnosed according to American Thyroid Association guidelines. Patients were recruited from an endocrinology department in Xi'an, China. Each patient gave approximately 9.7 milliliters of peripheral blood, collected in an EDTA anticoagulant tube. Ficoll Paque Plus density gradient separation was used to isolate PBMCs, and no further T cell sorting was done. An Agilent 2100 Bioanalyzer and agarose gel were used to assess RNA quality, and a NanoDrop 2000 was used to measure RNA concentration. CDR1 is given as MNHEY and CDR2 as SMNVEV, both from the germline V gene (reference sequence). The CDR3 measures 11 amino acids from cysteine to phenylalanine. Only the CDR3 DNA stays, 33 bases, in frame from base 1. Cut back by 3 bases and 7 bases, the V and J ends lie 6 bases apart.

Library preparation used multiplex PCR. TCRdb shows the sequencer as Illumina HiSeq 4000. TCR beta libraries were built with iRepertoire HTBI primers and Arm-PCR amplification of CDR3 regions. PCR products were gel purified before sequencing. The authors processed their data as follows. Gene usage analysis of CDR3 amino acid clonotypes used the 50 to 70 TRBV and approximately 13 TRBJ segments found across samples. COPE and FqMerger were used to merge the filtered high-quality paired reads into contigs. BLAST was used to align contigs to IMGT TRBV, TRBD and TRBJ reference genes, with CDR3 defined following IMGT. Clonotypes above 0.1% frequency were classified as highly expanded clones. Shannon entropy was used to measure repertoire diversity, and the Gini coefficient was used to measure V-J evenness. A clonotype was considered public if more than one individual shared it. Starting from the raw public reads, TCRdb applied fastp trimming at Q25, assembled clones with MiXCR and retained in-frame beta chains. Duplicate CDR3 protein sequences are folded into a single record with the most common DNA and genes. These V and J calls originate from TCRdb's pipeline instead of the authors' own analysis. The table for this sample lists 400,000 to 500,000 distinct CDR3 sequences; about a fifth of them were counted only once. The ten largest clones capture roughly 6.9% of the sample.

Remarks on this clonotype: Its antigen has not been determined. Per-nucleotide qualities are absent, and no much larger clonotype sits a single base away.

The material was peripheral blood mononuclear cells (PBMCs), obtained when the disease was refractory, from a patient treated with antithyroid drugs. The chain links TRBV27 with TRBJ1-2; the D gene assignment is ambiguous. The origin of this receptor is a female donor with Graves disease. The nucleotides read TGTGCCAGCAGTTTTGATGGTGGCTACACCTTC. It is translated as CASSFDGGYTF.